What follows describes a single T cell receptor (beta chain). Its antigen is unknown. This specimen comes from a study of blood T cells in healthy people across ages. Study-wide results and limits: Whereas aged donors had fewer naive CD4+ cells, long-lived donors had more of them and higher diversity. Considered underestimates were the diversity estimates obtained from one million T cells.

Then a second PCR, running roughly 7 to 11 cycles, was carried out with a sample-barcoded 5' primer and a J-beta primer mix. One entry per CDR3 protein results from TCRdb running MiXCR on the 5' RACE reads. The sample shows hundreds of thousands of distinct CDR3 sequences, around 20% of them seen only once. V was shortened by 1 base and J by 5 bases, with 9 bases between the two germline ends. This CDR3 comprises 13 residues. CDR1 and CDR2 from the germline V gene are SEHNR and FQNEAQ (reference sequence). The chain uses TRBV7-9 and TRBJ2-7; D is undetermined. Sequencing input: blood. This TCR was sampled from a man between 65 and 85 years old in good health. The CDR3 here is CASSLGSRDEQYF. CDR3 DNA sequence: TGTGCCAGCAGCTTAGGGTCTAGAGACGAGCAGTACTTC.